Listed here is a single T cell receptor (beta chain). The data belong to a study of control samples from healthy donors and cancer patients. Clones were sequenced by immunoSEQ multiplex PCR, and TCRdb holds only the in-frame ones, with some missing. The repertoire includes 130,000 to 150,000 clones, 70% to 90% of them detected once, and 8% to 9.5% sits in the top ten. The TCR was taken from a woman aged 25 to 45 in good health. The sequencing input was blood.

CDR3 region: CASKGNPLNNEQFF. CDR3 coding DNA: TGTGCCAGCAAGGGTAACCCCCTCAACAATGAGCAGTTCTTC. The chain carries TRBV2 and TRBJ2-1; D not resolved. Germline CDR1 SNHLY, CDR2 FYNNEI. CDR3 length: 14 amino acids. V dropped 7 bases and J dropped 5 bases, with 15 bases sitting between them.